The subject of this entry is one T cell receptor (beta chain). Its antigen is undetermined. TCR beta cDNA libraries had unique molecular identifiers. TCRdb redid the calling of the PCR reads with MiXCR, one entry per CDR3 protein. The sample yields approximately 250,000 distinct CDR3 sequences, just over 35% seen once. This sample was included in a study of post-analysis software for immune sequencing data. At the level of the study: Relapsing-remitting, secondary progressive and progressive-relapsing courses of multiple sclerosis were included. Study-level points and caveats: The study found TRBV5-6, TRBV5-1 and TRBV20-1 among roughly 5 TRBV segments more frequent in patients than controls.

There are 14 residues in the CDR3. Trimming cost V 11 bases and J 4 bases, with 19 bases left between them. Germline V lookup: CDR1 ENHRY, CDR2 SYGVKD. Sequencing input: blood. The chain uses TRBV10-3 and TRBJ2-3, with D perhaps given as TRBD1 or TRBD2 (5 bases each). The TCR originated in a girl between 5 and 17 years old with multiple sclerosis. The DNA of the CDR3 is TGTGCCGTCGAGCGGCAGGGAGCACCAGATACGCAGTATTTT. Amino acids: CAVERQGAPDTQYF.